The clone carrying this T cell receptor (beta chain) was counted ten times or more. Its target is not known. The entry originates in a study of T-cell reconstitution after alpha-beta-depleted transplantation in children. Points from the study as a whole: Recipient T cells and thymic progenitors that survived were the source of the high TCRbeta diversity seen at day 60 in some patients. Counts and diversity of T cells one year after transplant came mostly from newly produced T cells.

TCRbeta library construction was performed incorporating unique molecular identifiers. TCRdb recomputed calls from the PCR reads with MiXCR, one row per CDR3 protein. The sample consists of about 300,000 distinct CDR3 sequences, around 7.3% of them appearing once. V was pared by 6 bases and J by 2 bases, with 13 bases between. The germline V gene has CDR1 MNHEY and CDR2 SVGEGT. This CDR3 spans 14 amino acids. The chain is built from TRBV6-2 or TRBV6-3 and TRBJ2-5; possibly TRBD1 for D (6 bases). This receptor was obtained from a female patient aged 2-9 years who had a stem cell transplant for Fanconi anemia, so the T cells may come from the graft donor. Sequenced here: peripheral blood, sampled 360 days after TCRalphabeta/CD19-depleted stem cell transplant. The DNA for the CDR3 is TGTGCCAGCAGGCGGACAGCTAGACAAGAGACCCAGTACTTC. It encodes CASRRTARQETQYF.